This entry features one TCR beta chain sequence. Its target is not known. Germline values: CDR1 SSHAT, CDR2 FNYEAQ (reference sequence). Trimming removed 5 bases at V and 1 base at J, with 9 bases between. The CDR3 runs to 13 residues. These data come from a study of graft-versus-host responses after intestinal transplantation. Overall study context: Every recipient had anti-thymocyte globulin induction and 2 to 3 years of tacrolimus plus steroids.

Sequencing used immunoSEQ multiplex PCR; TCRdb keeps in-frame clones, though not all of them. Of tens of thousands of clones listed, roughly 91% are singletons. This rearrangement joins TRBV7-7 to TRBJ2-7; D is undetermined. This sequence originates from a human donor who received an intestinal transplant. The sample in question was unstimulated CD4+ T cells sorted from spleen or lymph node cells, obtained before intestinal transplant. CDR3 DNA sequence: TGTGCCAGCAGCCTTTCCTTGTCCTACGAGCAGTACTTC. This gives the protein CASSLSLSYEQYF.